Given below is one T cell receptor (beta chain) in context. This CDR3 contains 18 residues. Trimming removed 3 bases at V and 0 bases at J, with 15 bases between. In germline, CDR1 is LGHNA, CDR2 YSLEER. The data stem from a study of cytomegalovirus exposure and HLA in healthy donors. Across the study: HLA-typed donors contributed around 88 million unique TCRs, which were held in an early data release.

The PCR had 60 Vbeta and 13 Jbeta primers. The method was immunoSEQ multiplex PCR; TCRdb's version includes in-frame clones alone and lacks a portion of them. The sample lists roughly 98,000 clones; 65% to 75% were seen once. The rearrangement links TRBV4-3 to TRBJ2-6; D is perhaps TRBD2 (6 bases). The sequencing sample was made of PBMCs. The sequence was collected from a female donor in good health and CMV-seropositive. The CDR3 coding sequence is TGCGCCAGCAGCCAGGCCCCCACCGGGGGCTCTGGGGCCAACGTCCTGACTTTC. It translates to CASSQAPTGGSGANVLTF.